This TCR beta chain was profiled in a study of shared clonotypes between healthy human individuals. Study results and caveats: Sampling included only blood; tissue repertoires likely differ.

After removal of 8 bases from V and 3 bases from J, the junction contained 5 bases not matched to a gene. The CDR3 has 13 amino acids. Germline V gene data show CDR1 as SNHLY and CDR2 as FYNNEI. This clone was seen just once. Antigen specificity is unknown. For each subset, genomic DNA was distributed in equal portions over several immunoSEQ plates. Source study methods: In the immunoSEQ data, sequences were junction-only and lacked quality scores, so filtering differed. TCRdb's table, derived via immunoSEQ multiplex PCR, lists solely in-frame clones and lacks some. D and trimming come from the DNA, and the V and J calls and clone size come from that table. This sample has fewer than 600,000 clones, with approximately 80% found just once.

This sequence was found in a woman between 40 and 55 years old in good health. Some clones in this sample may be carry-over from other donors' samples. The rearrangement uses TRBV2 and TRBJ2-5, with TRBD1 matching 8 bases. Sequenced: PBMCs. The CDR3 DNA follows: TGTGCCAGCTTGGACAGGGCCAAAGAGACCCAGTACTTC. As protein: CASLDRAKETQYF.